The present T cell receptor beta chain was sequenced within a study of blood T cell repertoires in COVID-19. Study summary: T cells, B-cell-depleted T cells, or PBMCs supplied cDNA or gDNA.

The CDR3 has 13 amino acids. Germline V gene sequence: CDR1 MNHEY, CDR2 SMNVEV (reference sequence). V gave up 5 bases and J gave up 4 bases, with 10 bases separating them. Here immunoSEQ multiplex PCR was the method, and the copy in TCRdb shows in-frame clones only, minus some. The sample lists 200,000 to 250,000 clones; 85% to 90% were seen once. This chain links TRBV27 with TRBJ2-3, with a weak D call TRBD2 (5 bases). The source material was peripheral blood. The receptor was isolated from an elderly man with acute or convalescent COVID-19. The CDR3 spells CASSVFSADTQYF. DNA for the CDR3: TGTGCCAGCAGTGTCTTTAGCGCAGATACGCAGTATTTT.